This T cell receptor (beta chain) originates from a study of blood T cell repertoires in COVID-19. Study in general: T cells, B-cell-depleted T cells, or PBMCs supplied cDNA or gDNA.

The CDR3 extends over 15 amino acids. Trimming took 4 bases from V and 0 from J, leaving 10 bases between them. Germline V CDR1 and CDR2: SGHKS, YYEKEE (reference sequence). Per the original data handling: The authors estimated nucleated cell counts from reference gene primer amplification. The table came from immunoSEQ multiplex PCR; TCRdb's copy has only in-frame clones and leaves some out. The DNA gave D and trimming, while V, J and clone size come from that table. In the table there are 250,000 to 350,000 clones, 88% of which are singletons. This clone appeared a single time. Seattle-derived patients entered the study during active infection and were followed longitudinally.

The sample taken for sequencing was peripheral blood. The chain couples TRBV5-5 to TRBJ1-4; D might be TRBD1 (6 bases). This sequence was found in a woman aged 30 to 39 with COVID-19, enrolled during active disease. The DNA for the CDR3 is TGTGCCAGCAGCCGACAGGCTCCAACTAATGAAAAACTGTTTTTT. The encoded protein is CASSRQAPTNEKLFF. Full variable domain (rest looked up from reference TRBV5-5 and TRBJ1-4): DAGVTQSPTHLIKTRGQQVTLRCSPISGHKSVSWYQQVLGQGPQFIFQYYEKEERGRGNFPDRFSARQFPNYSSELNVNALLLGDSALYLCASSRQAPTNEKLFFGSGTQLSVL.